The rows below give T cell receptor beta chains drawn from one sample of a study of shared clonotypes between healthy human individuals. TCRdb's table, derived via immunoSEQ multiplex PCR, lists solely in-frame clones and lacks some. The sample yields approximately 530,000 clones, about 96% seen once. Sequenced sample: naive CD4+ T cells sorted from blood. All receptors come from a woman in her twenties or thirties in good health. Each CDR3 is given with its conserved first and last residue. Fields, in order: J gene, clone size, D gene, V gene, CDR3 protein, CDR3 DNA. A D gene is named only where the DNA matches it firmly. Clone sizes are given selectively: once, few, many, or a class where the clone is expanded.

TRBJ2-5	NA	NA	TRBV4-3	CASSHPSGRETQYF	TGCGCCAGCAGCCACCCCAGTGGGAGGGAGACCCAGTACTTC
TRBJ1-4	once	NA	TRBV10-3	CAIGSTNEKLFF	TGTGCCATCGGGTCAACTAATGAAAAACTGTTTTTT
TRBJ2-2	NA	NA	TRBV18	CASSPGTSQNTGELFF	TGTGCCAGCTCACCCGGGACATCTCAGAACACCGGGGAGCTGTTTTTT
TRBJ1-2	NA	NA	TRBV5-3	CARSLELPGLNYGYTF	TGTGCCAGAAGCCTTGAACTCCCGGGACTAAACTATGGCTACACCTTC
TRBJ2-7	NA	TRBD1	TRBV14	CASSHRPGQGSYEQYF	TGTGCCAGCAGCCACAGACCGGGACAGGGCTCCTACGAGCAGTACTTC
TRBJ2-6	NA	NA	TRBV4-1	CASSQEDTGSGANVLTF	TGCGCCAGCAGCCAAGAGGACACTGGCTCTGGGGCCAACGTCCTGACTTTC
TRBJ2-5	once	TRBD1	TRBV7-9	CASSVWTGGFQETQYF	TGTGCCAGCAGCGTTTGGACAGGGGGCTTTCAAGAGACCCAGTACTTC
TRBJ2-7	NA	TRBD2	TRBV30	CAWSFRSSGFYEQYF	TGTGCCTGGAGTTTTAGGTCTAGCGGGTTCTACGAGCAGTACTTC
TRBJ1-1	NA	NA	TRBV6-4	CASSLGGDTEAFF	TGTGCCAGCAGTCTAGGGGGGGACACTGAAGCTTTCTTT
TRBJ1-1	once	NA	TRBV5-5	CASSRQINTEAFF	TGTGCCAGCAGCCGCCAGATAAACACTGAAGCTTTCTTT
TRBJ2-6	once	NA	TRBV19	CASREPGQATGANVLTF	TGTGCCAGTAGAGAACCGGGACAAGCTACTGGGGCCAACGTCCTGACTTTC
TRBJ2-6	NA	TRBD1	TRBV4-1	CASSQVGQGAHGANVLTF	TGCGCCAGCAGCCAAGTTGGACAGGGGGCGCACGGGGCCAACGTCCTGACTTTC
TRBJ2-5	NA	NA	TRBV12-2	CASRFDCQETQYF	TGTGCAAGTCGCTTTGACTGCCAAGAGACCCAGTACTTC
TRBJ1-2	NA	NA	TRBV19	CASSADTYGYTF	TGTGCCAGTAGTGCAGACACCTATGGCTACACCTTC
TRBJ2-7	once	NA	TRBV10-3	CAIKKVGEVEQYF	TGTGCCATCAAGAAGGTCGGGGAAGTCGAGCAGTACTTC
TRBJ2-3	NA	TRBD2	TRBV19	CASTSGRARGTDTQYF	TGTGCCAGTACTAGCGGGAGGGCCCGTGGCACAGATACGCAGTATTTT
TRBJ2-7	NA	NA	TRBV6-6	CASSSPTYEQYF	TGTGCCAGCTCTAGCCCCACCTACGAGCAGTACTTC
TRBJ2-7	NA	NA	TRBV2	CASSEIGTRWFEQYF	TGTGCCAGCAGTGAGATCGGGACCCGATGGTTCGAGCAGTACTTC
TRBJ2-3	NA	TRBD2	TRBV18	CASSPGLAETDTQYF	TGTGCCAGCTCCCCTGGACTAGCGGAGACAGATACGCAGTATTTT
TRBJ1-2	once	NA	TRBV5-4	CASSHTTGGYTF	TGTGCCAGCAGCCATACAACTGGGGGCTACACCTTC
TRBJ2-1	NA	NA	TRBV19	CASRPAWAQMANEQFF	TGTGCCAGTCGACCAGCGTGGGCCCAAATGGCCAATGAGCAGTTCTTC
TRBJ2-7	NA	TRBD2	TRBV6-1	CASSLAGRYEQYF	TGTGCCAGCAGTTTAGCGGGACGGTACGAGCAGTACTTC
TRBJ1-5	NA	NA	TRBV28	CASTSITPNQPQHF	TGTGCCAGCACCTCAATCACACCGAATCAGCCCCAGCATTTT
TRBJ1-5	NA	NA	TRBV28	CASSLYRAGGNQPQHF	TGTGCCAGCAGTTTATACCGGGCTGGGGGGAATCAGCCCCAGCATTTT
TRBJ2-5	NA	NA	TRBV15	CATSSPGGETQYF	TGTGCCACCAGCAGTCCCGGCGGCGAGACCCAGTACTTC
TRBJ2-2	once	NA	TRBV7-9	CASKPGPDGTGELFF	TGTGCCAGCAAGCCGGGGCCAGACGGGACCGGGGAGCTGTTTTTT
TRBJ1-4	NA	NA	TRBV28	CASRGGTNEKLFF	TGTGCCAGCAGGGGGGGCACTAATGAAAAACTGTTTTTT
TRBJ2-7	NA	TRBD2	TRBV28	CASSLIRGDSYEQYF	TGTGCCAGCAGTTTAATTCGGGGGGACTCTTACGAGCAGTACTTC
TRBJ1-1	NA	NA	TRBV11-2	CASSLSNSWGKGLEAFF	TGTGCCAGCAGCCTTAGTAACTCATGGGGCAAGGGACTAGAAGCTTTCTTT
TRBJ2-7	NA	NA	TRBV28	CASSTVRNSYEQYF	TGTGCCAGCAGTACAGTTCGGAACTCCTACGAGCAGTACTTC
TRBJ2-7	NA	TRBD2	TRBV28	CASSPRLAGGPYEQYF	TGTGCCAGCAGTCCCCGACTAGCGGGAGGGCCGTACGAGCAGTACTTC
TRBJ1-1	NA	TRBD1	TRBV6-5	CASSYFPGQDTEAFF	TGTGCCAGCAGTTACTTTCCGGGACAGGACACTGAAGCTTTCTTT
TRBJ1-4	NA	NA	TRBV6-1	CASRRILSTNEKLFF	TGTGCCAGCAGGAGAATACTCTCAACTAATGAAAAACTGTTTTTT
TRBJ1-1	NA	TRBD1	TRBV6-5	CASSYSRGRGTEAFF	TGTGCCAGCAGTTACTCGAGGGGGCGAGGGACTGAAGCTTTCTTT
TRBJ1-1	few	NA	TRBV2	CASSRATLSEAFF	TGTGCCAGCAGCAGGGCCACTTTATCGGAAGCTTTCTTT
TRBJ2-1	NA	NA	TRBV27	CASSLTHSPSHNEQFF	TGTGCCAGCAGCCTGACCCACTCCCCGAGCCACAATGAGCAGTTCTTC
TRBJ2-5	NA	TRBD2	TRBV4-1	CASSQVGLAGGPRETQYF	TGCGCCAGCAGCCAAGTCGGACTAGCGGGAGGGCCGAGAGAGACCCAGTACTTC
TRBJ1-3	NA	NA	TRBV28	CASRSAGAGGNTIYF	TGTGCCAGCAGGTCCGCAGGGGCCGGTGGAAACACCATATATTTT
TRBJ2-1	NA	TRBD2	TRBV4-1	CASSQESSRGLAGISHNEQFF	TGCGCCAGCAGCCAAGAATCTTCCCGGGGACTAGCGGGAATTTCTCACAATGAGCAGTTCTTC
TRBJ1-4	NA	TRBD1	TRBV18	CASSPDRGGLEKLFF	TGTGCCAGCTCACCGGACAGGGGCGGCTTAGAAAAACTGTTTTTT
TRBJ2-7	NA	TRBD1	TRBV7-2	CASSTRDRGGEQYF	TGTGCCAGCAGCACCCGGGACAGGGGCGGCGAGCAGTACTTC
TRBJ2-7	NA	TRBD2	TRBV6-5	CASGKGGGRGYEQYF	TGTGCCAGCGGTAAGGGAGGCGGGAGGGGGTACGAGCAGTACTTC
TRBJ2-7	NA	TRBD2	TRBV28	CASSSPGLAGPDEQYF	TGTGCCAGCAGTTCTCCGGGACTAGCGGGACCCGACGAGCAGTACTTC
TRBJ2-1	NA	NA	TRBV5-4	CASSLVGSYEQFF	TGTGCCAGCAGCTTGGTGGGAAGCTATGAGCAGTTCTTC
TRBJ1-1	NA	NA	TRBV10-3	CAISEGLSRGAFF	TGTGCCATCAGTGAGGGACTGTCGAGGGGAGCTTTCTTT
TRBJ2-7	once	NA	TRBV27	CASSLRQSLDYEQYF	TGTGCCAGCAGTCTAAGACAGAGCCTTGACTACGAGCAGTACTTC
TRBJ2-1	NA	NA	TRBV14	CASSAGHEQFF	TGTGCCAGCAGCGCCGGCCATGAGCAGTTCTTC
TRBJ2-6	NA	NA	TRBV27	CASSLGSGLAGANVLTF	TGTGCCAGCAGTTTAGGGTCAGGACTGGCTGGGGCCAACGTCCTGACTTTC
TRBJ1-3	NA	TRBD1	TRBV5-1	CASSLALTGSGNTIYF	TGCGCCAGCAGCTTGGCCCTGACAGGGAGTGGAAACACCATATATTTT
TRBJ2-7	NA	TRBD2	TRBV11-3	CASSLPGLAGGPYEQYF	TGTGCCAGCAGCCTCCCGGGACTAGCGGGAGGGCCGTACGAGCAGTACTTC
TRBJ1-2	NA	TRBD1	TRBV7-9	CASTRGGTGLVGYTF	TGTGCCAGCACCCGAGGCGGGACAGGGTTAGTAGGCTACACCTTC
TRBJ1-1	once	NA	TRBV30	CAWQGFNTEAFF	TGTGCCTGGCAGGGGTTCAACACTGAAGCTTTCTTT
TRBJ2-1	NA	TRBD1	TRBV4-1	CASSQSTGSVNEQFF	TGCGCCAGCAGCCAATCGACAGGGTCGGTCAATGAGCAGTTCTTC
TRBJ1-4	NA	NA	TRBV29-1	CSVGTGKGDEKLFF	TGCAGCGTGGGCACAGGGAAGGGGGATGAAAAACTGTTTTTT
TRBJ2-3	NA	NA	TRBV25-1	CASRGSSTDTQYF	TGTGCCAGCAGAGGCTCTAGCACAGATACGCAGTATTTT
TRBJ2-2	NA	TRBD2	TRBV7-9	CASSLGGRTNTGELFF	TGTGCCAGCAGCTTAGGCGGGAGGACGAACACCGGGGAGCTGTTTTTT
TRBJ2-2	NA	TRBD1	TRBV5-1	CASSFVDGTGFTGELFF	TGCGCCAGCAGCTTTGTAGATGGGACAGGCTTCACCGGGGAGCTGTTTTTT
TRBJ1-6	NA	NA	TRBV5-1	CASMDSPGRNSPLHF	TGCGCCAGCATGGACAGCCCTGGGCGCAATTCACCCCTCCACTTT
TRBJ1-1	once	NA	TRBV7-3	CASSLVPTPTAEAFF	TGTGCCAGCAGCTTAGTGCCAACGCCCACCGCTGAAGCTTTCTTT